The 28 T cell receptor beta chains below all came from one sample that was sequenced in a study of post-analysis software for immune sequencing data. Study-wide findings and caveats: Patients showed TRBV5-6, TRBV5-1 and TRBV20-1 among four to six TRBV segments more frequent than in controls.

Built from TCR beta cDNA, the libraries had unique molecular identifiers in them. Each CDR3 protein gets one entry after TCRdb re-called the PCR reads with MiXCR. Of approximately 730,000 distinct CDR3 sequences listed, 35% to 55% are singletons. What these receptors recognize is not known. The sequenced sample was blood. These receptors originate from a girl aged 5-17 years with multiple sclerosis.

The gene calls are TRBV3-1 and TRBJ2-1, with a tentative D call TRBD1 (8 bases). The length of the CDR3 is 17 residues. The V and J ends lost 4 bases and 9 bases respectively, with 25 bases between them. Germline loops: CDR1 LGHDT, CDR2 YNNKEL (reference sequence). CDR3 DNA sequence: TGTGCCAGCAGCCTCACGGGGGGAACAGGGGGTTTGAGTGAGCAGTTCTTC. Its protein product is CASSLTGGTGGLSEQFF.

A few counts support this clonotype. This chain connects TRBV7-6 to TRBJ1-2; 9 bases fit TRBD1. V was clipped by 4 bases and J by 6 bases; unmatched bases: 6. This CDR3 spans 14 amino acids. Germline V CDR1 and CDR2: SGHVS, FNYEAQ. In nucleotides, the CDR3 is TGTGCCAGCAGCTCCCTCGGGACAGGGAATGGCTACACCTTC. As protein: CASSSLGTGNGYTF.

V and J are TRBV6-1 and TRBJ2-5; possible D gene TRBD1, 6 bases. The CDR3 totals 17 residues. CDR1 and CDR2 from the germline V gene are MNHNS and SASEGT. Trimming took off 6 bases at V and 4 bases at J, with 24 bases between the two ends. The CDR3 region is CASRSNEGHWRGETQYF. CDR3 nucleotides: TGTGCCAGCAGGAGTAATGAGGGACATTGGAGAGGAGAGACCCAGTACTTC.

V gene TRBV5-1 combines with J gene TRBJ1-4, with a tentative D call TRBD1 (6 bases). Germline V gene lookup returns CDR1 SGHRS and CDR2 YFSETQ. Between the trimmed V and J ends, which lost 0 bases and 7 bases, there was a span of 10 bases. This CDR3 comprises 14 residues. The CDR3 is CASSLDPGAEKLFF. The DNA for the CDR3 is TGCGCCAGCAGCTTGGATCCAGGGGCTGAAAAACTGTTTTTT.

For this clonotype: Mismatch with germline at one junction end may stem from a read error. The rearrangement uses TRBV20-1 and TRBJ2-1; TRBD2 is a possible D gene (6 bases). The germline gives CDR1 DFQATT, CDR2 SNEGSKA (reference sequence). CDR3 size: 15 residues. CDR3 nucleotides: TGCAGTGCTAGAGATCTCCCTAGCGAGGGGAATGGGCAGTTCTTC. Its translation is CSARDLPSEGNGQFF.

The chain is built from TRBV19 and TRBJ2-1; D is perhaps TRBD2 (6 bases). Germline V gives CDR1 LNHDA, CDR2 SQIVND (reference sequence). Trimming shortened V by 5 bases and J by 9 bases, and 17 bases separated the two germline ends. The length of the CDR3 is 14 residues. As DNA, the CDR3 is TGTGCCAGTAGTGGGCTAGCGCCGGCGGGTGAGCAGTTCTTC. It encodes CASSGLAPAGEQFF.

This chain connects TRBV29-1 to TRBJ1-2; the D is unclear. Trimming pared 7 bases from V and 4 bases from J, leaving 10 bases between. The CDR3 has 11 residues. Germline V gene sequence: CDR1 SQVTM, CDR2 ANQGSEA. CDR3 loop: CSANSGYGYTF. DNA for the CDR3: TGCAGCGCGAACAGCGGCTATGGCTACACCTTC.

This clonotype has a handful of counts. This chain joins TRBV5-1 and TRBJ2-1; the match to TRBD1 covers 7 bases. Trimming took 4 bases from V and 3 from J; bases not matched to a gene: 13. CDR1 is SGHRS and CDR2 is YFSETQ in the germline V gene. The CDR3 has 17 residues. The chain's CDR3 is CASSGRDSARFYNEQFF. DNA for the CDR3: TGCGCCAGCAGCGGCCGGGACAGCGCCCGCTTCTACAATGAGCAGTTCTTC. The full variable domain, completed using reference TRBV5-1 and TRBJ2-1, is KAGVTQTPRYLIKTRGQQVTLSCSPISGHRSVSWYQQTPGQGLQFLFEYFSETQRNKGNFPGRFSGRQFSNSRSEMNVSTLELGDSALYLCASSGRDSARFYNEQFFGPGTRLTVL.

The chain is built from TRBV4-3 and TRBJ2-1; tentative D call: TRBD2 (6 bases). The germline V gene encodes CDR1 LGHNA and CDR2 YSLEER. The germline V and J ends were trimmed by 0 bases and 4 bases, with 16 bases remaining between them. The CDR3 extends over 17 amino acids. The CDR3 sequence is CASSQEFSFRGYNEQFF. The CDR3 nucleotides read TGCGCCAGCAGCCAAGAGTTCTCCTTCCGGGGGTACAATGAGCAGTTCTTC.

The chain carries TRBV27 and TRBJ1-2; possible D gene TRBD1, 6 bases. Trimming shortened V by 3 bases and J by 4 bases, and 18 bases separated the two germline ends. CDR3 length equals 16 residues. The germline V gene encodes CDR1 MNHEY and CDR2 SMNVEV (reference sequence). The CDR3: CASSFFRGRDFYGYTF. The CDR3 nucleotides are TGTGCCAGCAGTTTTTTCAGGGGCCGGGATTTCTATGGCTACACCTTC.

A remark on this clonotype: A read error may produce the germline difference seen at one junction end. The DNA of the CDR3 is TGTGCCATCAGTGAGTCGAGACAGGCGTATGACTACACCTTC. As protein: CAISESRQAYDYTF. The chain employs TRBV10-3 and TRBJ1-2; a possible D gene is TRBD1 (6 bases). The CDR3 is made up of 14 amino acids. Germline V gives CDR1 ENHRY, CDR2 SYGVKD.

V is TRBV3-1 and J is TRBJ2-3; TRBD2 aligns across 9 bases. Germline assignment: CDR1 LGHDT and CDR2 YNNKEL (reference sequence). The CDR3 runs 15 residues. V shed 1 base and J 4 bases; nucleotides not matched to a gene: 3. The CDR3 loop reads CASSQAGGRADTQYF. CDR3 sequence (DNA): TGTGCCAGCAGCCAAGCTGGCGGGAGGGCAGATACGCAGTATTTT.

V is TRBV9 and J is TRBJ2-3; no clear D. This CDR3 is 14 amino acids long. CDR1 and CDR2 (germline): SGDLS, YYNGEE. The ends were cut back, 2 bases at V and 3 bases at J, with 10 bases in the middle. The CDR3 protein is CASSVFQRTDTQYF. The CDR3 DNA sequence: TGTGCCAGCAGCGTTTTCCAGAGGACAGATACGCAGTATTTT.

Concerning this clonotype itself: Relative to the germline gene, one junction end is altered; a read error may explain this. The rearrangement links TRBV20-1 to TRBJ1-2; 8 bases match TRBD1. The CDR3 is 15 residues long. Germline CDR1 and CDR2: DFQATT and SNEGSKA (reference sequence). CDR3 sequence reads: CSARVIGQGDYGYIF. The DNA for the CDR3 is TGCAGTGCTAGAGTGATCGGACAGGGCGACTATGGCTACATCTTC.

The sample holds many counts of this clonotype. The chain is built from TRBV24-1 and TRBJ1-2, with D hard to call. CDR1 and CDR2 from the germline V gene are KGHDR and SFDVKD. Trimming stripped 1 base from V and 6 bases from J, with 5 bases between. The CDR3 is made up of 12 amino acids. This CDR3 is CATSDFLNGYTF. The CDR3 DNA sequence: TGTGCCACCAGTGATTTTCTGAATGGCTACACCTTC.

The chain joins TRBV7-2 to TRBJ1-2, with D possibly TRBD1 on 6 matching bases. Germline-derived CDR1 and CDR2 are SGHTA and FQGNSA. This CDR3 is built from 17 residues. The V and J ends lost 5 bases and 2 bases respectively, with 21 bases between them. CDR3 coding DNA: TGTGCCAGCAGCCTCAGCGGCGGGGGCGCTATGAACTATGGCTACACCTTC. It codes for CASSLSGGGAMNYGYTF.

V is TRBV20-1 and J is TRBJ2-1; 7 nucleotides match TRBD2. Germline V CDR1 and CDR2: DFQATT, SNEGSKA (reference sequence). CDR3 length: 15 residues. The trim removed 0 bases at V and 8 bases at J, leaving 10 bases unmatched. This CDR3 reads CSARDPLGTMYEQFF. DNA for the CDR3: TGCAGTGCTAGAGACCCACTCGGGACTATGTATGAGCAGTTCTTC.

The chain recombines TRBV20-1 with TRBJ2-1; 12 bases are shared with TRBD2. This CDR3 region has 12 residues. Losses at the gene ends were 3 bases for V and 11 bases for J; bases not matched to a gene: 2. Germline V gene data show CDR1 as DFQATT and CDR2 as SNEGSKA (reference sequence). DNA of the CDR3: TGCAGTGCTAGGACTAGCGGGAGTCAGCAGTTCTTC. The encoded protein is CSARTSGSQQFF.

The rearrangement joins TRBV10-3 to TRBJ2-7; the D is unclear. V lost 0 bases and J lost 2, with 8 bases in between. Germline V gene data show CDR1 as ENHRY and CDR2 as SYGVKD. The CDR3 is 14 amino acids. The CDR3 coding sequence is TGTGCCATCAGTGAGTCAGAGGCACCCTACGAGCAGTACTTC. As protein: CAISESEAPYEQYF.

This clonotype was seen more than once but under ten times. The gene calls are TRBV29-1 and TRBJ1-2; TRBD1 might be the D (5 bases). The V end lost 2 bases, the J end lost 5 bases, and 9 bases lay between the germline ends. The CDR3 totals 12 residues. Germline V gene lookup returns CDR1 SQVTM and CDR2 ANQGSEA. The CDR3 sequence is CSVELGGYGYTF. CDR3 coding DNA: TGCAGCGTTGAACTGGGGGGTTATGGCTACACCTTC.

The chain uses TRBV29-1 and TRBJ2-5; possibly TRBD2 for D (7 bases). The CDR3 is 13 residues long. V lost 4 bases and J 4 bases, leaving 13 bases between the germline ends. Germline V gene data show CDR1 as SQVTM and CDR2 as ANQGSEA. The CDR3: CSVAEGGGETQYF. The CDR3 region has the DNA TGCAGCGTTGCGGAGGGAGGGGGAGAGACCCAGTACTTC.

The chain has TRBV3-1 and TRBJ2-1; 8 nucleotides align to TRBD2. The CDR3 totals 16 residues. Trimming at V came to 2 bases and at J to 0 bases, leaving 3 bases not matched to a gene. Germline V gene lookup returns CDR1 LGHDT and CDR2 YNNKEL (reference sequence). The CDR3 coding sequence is TGTGCCAGCAGCCAAAGAAGCGGGAGCTCCTACAATGAGCAGTTCTTC. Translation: CASSQRSGSSYNEQFF.

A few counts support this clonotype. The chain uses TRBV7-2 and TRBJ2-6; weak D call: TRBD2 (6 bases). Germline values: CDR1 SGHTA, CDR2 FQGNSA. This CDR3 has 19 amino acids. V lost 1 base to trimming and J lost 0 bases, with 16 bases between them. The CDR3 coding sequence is TGTGCCAGCAGCTTAGAATGGGCGGGGTTACCCTCTGGGGCCAACGTCCTGACTTTC. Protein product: CASSLEWAGLPSGANVLTF.

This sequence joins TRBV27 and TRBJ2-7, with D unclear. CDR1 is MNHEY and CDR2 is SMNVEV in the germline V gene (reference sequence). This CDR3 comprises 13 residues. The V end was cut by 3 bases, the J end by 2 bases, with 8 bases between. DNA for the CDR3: TGTGCCAGCAGTTTCGGATTCGCCTACGAGCAGTACTTC. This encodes CASSFGFAYEQYF.

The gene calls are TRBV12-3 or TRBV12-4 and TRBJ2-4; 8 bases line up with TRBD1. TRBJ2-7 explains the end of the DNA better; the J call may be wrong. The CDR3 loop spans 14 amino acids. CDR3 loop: CASREQGVLGEQYF. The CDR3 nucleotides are TGTGCCAGCAGGGAACAGGGGGTATTAGGCGAGCAGTACTTC.

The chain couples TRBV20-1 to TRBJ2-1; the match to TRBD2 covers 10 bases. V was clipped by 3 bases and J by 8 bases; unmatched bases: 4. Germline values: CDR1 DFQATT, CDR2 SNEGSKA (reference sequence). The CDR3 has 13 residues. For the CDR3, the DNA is TGCAGTGCTAGGGGACTAGCGCAAGATGAGCAGTTCTTC. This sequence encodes CSARGLAQDEQFF.

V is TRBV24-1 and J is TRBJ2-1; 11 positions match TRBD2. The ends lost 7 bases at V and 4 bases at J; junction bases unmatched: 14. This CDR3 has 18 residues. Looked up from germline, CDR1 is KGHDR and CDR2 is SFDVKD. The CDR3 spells CATSPGLADMEGYNEQFF. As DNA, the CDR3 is TGTGCCACCAGCCCGGGACTAGCGGACATGGAGGGGTACAATGAGCAGTTCTTC.

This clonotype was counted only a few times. CDR3 DNA sequence: TGTGCCAGCAGCTCACGGACTAGCGGGGGTCAGAAGTATTTT. Translating it yields CASSSRTSGGQKYF. The chain links TRBV7-3 to TRBJ2-3; TRBD2 aligns across 13 bases. This CDR3 is built from 14 residues. Germline lookup yields CDR1 SGHTA and CDR2 FQGTGA. V dropped 4 bases and J dropped 13; count of bases not matched to a gene: 8.